This T cell receptor (beta chain) was identified in a study of blood T cell repertoires in COVID-19. CDR1 is SGHAT, CDR2 FQNNGV, per germline. The CDR3 loop spans 13 amino acids. Trimming cost V 0 bases and J 6 bases, with 6 bases left between them. Only in-frame clones appear in the TCRdb table, and some are missing; sequencing was by immunoSEQ multiplex PCR. Seen here are approximately 670,000 clones, about 90% observed once, and the top ten hold approximately 0.25%. This clone has just one count. The sequence came from a woman in her late teens or twenties with acute or convalescent COVID-19. The chain carries TRBV11-2 and TRBJ2-1; TRBD1 might be the D (5 bases). Sequencing was performed on peripheral blood. This CDR3 reads CASSLEQANEQFF. Written as DNA, the CDR3 is TGTGCCAGCAGCTTAGAACAGGCCAATGAGCAGTTCTTC. Full variable domain (outside the CDR3, taken from reference TRBV11-2 and TRBJ2-1): EAGVAQSPRYKIIEKRQSVAFWCNPISGHATLYWYQQILGQGPKLLIQFQNNGVVDDSQLPKDRFSAERLKGVDSTLKIQPAKLEDSAVYLCASSLEQANEQFFGPGTRLTVL.